Listed here are 5 T cell receptor beta chains from one sample, sequenced in a study of identical twins. TCRdb processed the 5' RACE reads anew with MiXCR; each CDR3 protein has one entry. The table has some 440,000 distinct CDR3 sequences, approximately 24% seen once. These data were also reused for a study on T cells expressing NK-cell markers.

The sequencing input was CD4+ T cells sorted from blood. The receptors stem from a woman under 30 in good health.

CDR3 nucleotide sequence: TGTGCCAGCAGCTTAACGGGAGGGGGGTCAGATACGCAGTATTTT. Amino acids: CASSLTGGGSDTQYF. The V call is TRBV7-3, the J call TRBJ2-3; the D gene is possibly TRBD2 (7 bases). The germline CDR1 and CDR2 sequences are SGHTA and FQGTGA. The V gene lost 0 bases and the J gene lost 4 bases, with 11 bases spanning the gap. This CDR3 has 15 amino acids.

This clonotype was counted a few times. This sequence joins TRBV12-3 or TRBV12-4 and TRBJ2-2; TRBD1 matches at 8 bases. This CDR3 has 15 residues. The V segment lost 5 bases and the J segment 3 bases; nucleotides outside the gene matches: 5. CDR3 DNA: TGTGCCAGCAGTCCCAGGGGGCTCCACACCGGGGAGCTGTTTTTT. This sequence encodes CASSPRGLHTGELFF.

This clonotype was counted between two and nine times. This sequence joins TRBV11-1 and TRBJ2-1, with no clear D. Trimming shortened V by 2 bases and J by 0 bases, and 14 bases separated the two germline ends. CDR3 size: 17 residues. Germline-derived CDR1 and CDR2 are SGHAT and FQDESV (reference sequence). The CDR3 loop reads CASSLLFLTGSYNEQFF. Here the CDR3 DNA reads TGTGCCAGCAGCTTACTCTTTTTGACGGGCTCCTACAATGAGCAGTTCTTC.

This chain connects TRBV29-1 to TRBJ1-2, with D maybe TRBD1 (6 bases). Germline lookup yields CDR1 SQVTM and CDR2 ANQGSEA. Trimming took off 7 bases at V and 4 bases at J, with 13 bases between the two ends. The length of the CDR3 is 12 residues. The CDR3 reads CSARQESYGYTF. The CDR3 DNA follows: TGCAGCGCCAGACAGGAGAGCTATGGCTACACCTTC. Complete variable domain (other parts from reference TRBV29-1 and TRBJ1-2): SAVISQKPSRDICQRGTSLTIQCQVDSQVTMMFWYRQQPGQSLTLIATANQGSEATYESGFVIDKFPISRPNLTFSTLTVSNMSPEDSSIYLCSARQESYGYTFGSGTRLTVV.

This clonotype was seen at least ten times. V is TRBV5-1 and J is TRBJ2-3; D gene ambiguous. The germline V gene encodes CDR1 SGHRS and CDR2 YFSETQ. This CDR3 spans 13 amino acids. V was pared by 3 bases and J by 4 bases, with 9 bases between. The CDR3 here is CASSSLTPDTQYF. Here the CDR3 DNA reads TGCGCCAGCAGCTCTCTAACTCCAGATACGCAGTATTTT.